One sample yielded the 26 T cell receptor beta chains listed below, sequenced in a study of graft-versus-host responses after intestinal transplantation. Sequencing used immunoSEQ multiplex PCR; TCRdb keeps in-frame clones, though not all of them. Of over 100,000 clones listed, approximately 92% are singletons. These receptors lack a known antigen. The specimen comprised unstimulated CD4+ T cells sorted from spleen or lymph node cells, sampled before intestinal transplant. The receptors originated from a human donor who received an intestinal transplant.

Here the CDR3 reads CASSGTSGYNTGELFF. Written as DNA, the CDR3 is TGTGCCAGCAGCGGGACTAGCGGCTACAACACCGGGGAGCTGTTTTTT. The gene calls are TRBV5-6 and TRBJ2-2; 11 bases are a match to TRBD2. Unmatched junction bases numbered 4, after V lost 4 bases and J lost 2 bases. The CDR3 length is 16 residues. Germline assignment: CDR1 SGHDT and CDR2 YYEEEE.

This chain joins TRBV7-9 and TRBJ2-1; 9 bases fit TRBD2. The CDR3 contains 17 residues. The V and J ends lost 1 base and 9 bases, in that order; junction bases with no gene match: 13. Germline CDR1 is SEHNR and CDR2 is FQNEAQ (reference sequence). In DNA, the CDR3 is TGTGCCAGCAGCTTAGGTGGCGGAGCGGGAGGAGCAGGTGAGCAGTTCTTC. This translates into CASSLGGGAGGAGEQFF.

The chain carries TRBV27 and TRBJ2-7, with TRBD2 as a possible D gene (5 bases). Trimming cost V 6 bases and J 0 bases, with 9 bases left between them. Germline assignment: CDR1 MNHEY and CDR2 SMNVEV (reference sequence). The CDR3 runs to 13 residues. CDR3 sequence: CASSPGDSYEQYF. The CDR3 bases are TGTGCCAGCAGCCCCGGGGACTCCTACGAGCAGTACTTC.

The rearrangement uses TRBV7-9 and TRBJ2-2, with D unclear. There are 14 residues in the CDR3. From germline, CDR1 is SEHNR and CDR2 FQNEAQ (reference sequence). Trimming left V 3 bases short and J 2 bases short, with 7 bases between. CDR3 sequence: CASSFEYNTGELFF. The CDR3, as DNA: TGTGCCAGCAGCTTCGAATACAACACCGGGGAGCTGTTTTTT.

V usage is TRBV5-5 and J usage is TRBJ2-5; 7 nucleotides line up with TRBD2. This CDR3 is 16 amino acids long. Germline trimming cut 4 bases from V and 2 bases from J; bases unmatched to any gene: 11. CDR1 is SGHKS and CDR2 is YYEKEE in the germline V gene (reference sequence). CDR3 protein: CASSPHRGGGQETQYF. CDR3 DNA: TGTGCCAGCAGCCCGCATCGTGGGGGGGGACAAGAGACCCAGTACTTC.

This CDR3 reads CASSYDRGLSKAFF. DNA of the CDR3: TGTGCCAGCAGTTACGACAGGGGGTTAAGTAAAGCTTTCTTT. V usage is TRBV6-5 and J usage is TRBJ1-1, with 9 nucleotides matching TRBD1. Germline lookup yields CDR1 MNHEY and CDR2 SVGAGI. This CDR3 has 14 residues. After removal of 2 bases from V and 9 bases from J, the junction contained 7 bases not matched to a gene.

This CDR3 is CASSDRRPSYEQYF. CDR3 bases: TGCGCCAGCAGCGACAGGAGACCCTCCTACGAGCAGTACTTC. This sequence joins TRBV10-2 and TRBJ2-7; perhaps TRBD1 as D (6 bases). Germline values: CDR1 WSHSY, CDR2 SAAADI. The CDR3 is 14 residues long. Trimming cost V 6 bases and J 0 bases, with 12 bases left between them.

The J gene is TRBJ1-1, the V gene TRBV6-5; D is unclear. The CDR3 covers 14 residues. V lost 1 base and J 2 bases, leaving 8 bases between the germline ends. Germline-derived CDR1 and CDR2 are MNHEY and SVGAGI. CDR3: CASSYLVTNTEAFF. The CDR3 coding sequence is TGTGCCAGCAGTTACTTAGTCACTAACACTGAAGCTTTCTTT.

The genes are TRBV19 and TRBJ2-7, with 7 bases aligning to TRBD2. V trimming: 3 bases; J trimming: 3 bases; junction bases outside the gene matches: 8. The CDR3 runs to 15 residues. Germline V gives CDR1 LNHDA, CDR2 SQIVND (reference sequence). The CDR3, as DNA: TGTGCCAGTAGTATCGAGGGGCGGGAGAACTACGAGCAGTACTTC. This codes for CASSIEGRENYEQYF.

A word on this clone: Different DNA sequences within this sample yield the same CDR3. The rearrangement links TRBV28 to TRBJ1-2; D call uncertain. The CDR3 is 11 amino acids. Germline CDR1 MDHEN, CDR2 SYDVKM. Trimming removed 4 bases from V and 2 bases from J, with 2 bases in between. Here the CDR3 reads CASSSNYGYTF. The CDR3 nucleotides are TGTGCCAGCAGTTCCAACTATGGCTACACCTTC.

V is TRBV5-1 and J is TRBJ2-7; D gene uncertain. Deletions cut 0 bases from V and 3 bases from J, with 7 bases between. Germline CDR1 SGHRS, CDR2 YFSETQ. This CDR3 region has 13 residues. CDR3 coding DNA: TGCGCCAGCAGCTTGGAGGTCAGCTACGAGCAGTACTTC. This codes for CASSLEVSYEQYF.

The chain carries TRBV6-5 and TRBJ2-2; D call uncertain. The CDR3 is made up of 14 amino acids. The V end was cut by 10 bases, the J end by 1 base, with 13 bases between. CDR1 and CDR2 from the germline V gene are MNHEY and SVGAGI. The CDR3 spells CATIGVLNTGELFF. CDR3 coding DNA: TGTGCCACCATCGGAGTCTTGAACACCGGGGAGCTGTTTTTT.

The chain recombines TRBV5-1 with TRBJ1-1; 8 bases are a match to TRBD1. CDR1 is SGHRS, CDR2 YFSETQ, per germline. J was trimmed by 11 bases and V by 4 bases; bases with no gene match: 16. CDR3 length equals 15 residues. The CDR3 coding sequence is TGCGCCAGCAGCGCTACCTTGGGACAGGCGGTTGAGGCTTTCTTT. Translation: CASSATLGQAVEAFF.

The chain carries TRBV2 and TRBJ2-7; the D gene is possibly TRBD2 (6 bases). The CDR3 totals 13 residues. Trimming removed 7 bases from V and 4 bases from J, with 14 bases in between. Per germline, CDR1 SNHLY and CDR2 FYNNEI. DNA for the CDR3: TGTGCCAGCAAGCCCAGCGGGCCTTACGAGCAGTACTTC. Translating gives CASKPSGPYEQYF.

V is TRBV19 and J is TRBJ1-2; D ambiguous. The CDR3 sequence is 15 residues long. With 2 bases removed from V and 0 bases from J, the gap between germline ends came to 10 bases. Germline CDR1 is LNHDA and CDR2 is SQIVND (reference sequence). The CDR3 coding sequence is TGTGCCAGTAGTATAACCGTCGGCGCTAACTATGGCTACACCTTC. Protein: CASSITVGANYGYTF.

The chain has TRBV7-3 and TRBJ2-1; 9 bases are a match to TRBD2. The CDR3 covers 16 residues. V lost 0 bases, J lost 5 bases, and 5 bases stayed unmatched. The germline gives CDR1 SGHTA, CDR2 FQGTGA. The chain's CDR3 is CASSLTFSGGNNEQFF. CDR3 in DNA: TGTGCCAGCAGCTTAACGTTTAGCGGGGGAAACAATGAGCAGTTCTTC.

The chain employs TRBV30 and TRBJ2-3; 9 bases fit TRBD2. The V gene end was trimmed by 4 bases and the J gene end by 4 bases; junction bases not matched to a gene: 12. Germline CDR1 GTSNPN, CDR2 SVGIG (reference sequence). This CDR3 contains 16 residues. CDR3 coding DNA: TGTGCCTGGAAGCACTCTAGCGGGATTTTGTCAGATACGCAGTATTTT. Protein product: CAWKHSSGILSDTQYF.

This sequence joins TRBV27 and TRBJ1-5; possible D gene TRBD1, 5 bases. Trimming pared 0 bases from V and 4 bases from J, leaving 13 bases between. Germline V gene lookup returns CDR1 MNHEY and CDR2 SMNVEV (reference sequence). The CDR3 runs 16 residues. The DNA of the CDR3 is TGTGCCAGCAGTTTATCCGGGGGGTGGGAAAATCAGCCCCAGCATTTT. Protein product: CASSLSGGWENQPQHF.

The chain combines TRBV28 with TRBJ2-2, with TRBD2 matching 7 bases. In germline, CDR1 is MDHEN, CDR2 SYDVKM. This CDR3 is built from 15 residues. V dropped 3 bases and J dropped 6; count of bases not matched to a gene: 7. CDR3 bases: TGTGCCAGCAGTTTGCGGACTAGGGACCCCGGGGAGCTGTTTTTT. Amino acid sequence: CASSLRTRDPGELFF.

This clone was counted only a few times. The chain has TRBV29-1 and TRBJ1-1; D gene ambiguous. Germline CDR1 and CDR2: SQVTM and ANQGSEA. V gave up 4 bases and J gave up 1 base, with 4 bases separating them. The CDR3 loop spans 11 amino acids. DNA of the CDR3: TGCAGCGTTGGAAGGAACACTGAAGCTTTCTTT. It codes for CSVGRNTEAFF.

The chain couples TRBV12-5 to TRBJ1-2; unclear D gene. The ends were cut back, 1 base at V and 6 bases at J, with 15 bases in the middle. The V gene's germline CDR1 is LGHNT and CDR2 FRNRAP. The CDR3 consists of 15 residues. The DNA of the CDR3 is TGTGCTAGTGGTTTGGGGACTTCTGGTTATCATGGCTACACCTTC. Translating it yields CASGLGTSGYHGYTF.

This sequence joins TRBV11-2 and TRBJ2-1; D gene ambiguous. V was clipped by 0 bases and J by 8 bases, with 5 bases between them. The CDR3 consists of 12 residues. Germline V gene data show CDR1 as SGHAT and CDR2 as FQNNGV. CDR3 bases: TGTGCCAGCAGCTTAGATCGGGATGAGCAGTTCTTC. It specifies CASSLDRDEQFF.

The DNA for the CDR3 is TGTGCCAGCAGCTTAATGTCCAACTATGGCTACACCTTC. It specifies CASSLMSNYGYTF. This chain links TRBV7-9 with TRBJ1-2, with D unresolved. V lost 2 bases to trimming and J lost 2 bases, with 6 bases between them. Germline values: CDR1 SEHNR, CDR2 FQNEAQ (reference sequence). The CDR3 contains 13 residues.

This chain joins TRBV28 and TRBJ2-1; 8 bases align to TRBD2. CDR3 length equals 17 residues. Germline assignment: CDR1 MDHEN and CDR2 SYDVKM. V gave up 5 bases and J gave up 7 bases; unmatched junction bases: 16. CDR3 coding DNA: TGTGCCAGCAGTCCACCGCGGGGAGGGACTAGGAAGAATGAGCAGTTCTTC. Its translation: CASSPPRGGTRKNEQFF. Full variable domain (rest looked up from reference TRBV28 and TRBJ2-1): DVKVTQSSRYLVKRTGEKVFLECVQDMDHENMFWYRQDPGLGLRLIYFSYDVKMKEKGDIPEGYSVSREKKERFSLILESASTNQTSMYLCASSPPRGGTRKNEQFFGPGTRLTVL.

CDR3 sequence (DNA): TGCGCCAGCAGGAGGGTTAGCGGGCGGCCCCAAGAGACCCAGTACTTC. Protein sequence: CASRRVSGRPQETQYF. The chain links TRBV5-1 to TRBJ2-5; 7 bases map to TRBD2. Germline CDR1 is SGHRS and CDR2 is YFSETQ. There are 16 residues in the CDR3. The V segment lost 5 bases and the J segment 1 base; nucleotides outside the gene matches: 11.

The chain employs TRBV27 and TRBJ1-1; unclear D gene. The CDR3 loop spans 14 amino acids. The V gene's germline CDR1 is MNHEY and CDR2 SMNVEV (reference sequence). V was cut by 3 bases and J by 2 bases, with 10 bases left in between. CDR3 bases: TGTGCCAGCAGTTTTCGTCTAAGAAACACTGAAGCTTTCTTT. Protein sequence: CASSFRLRNTEAFF.